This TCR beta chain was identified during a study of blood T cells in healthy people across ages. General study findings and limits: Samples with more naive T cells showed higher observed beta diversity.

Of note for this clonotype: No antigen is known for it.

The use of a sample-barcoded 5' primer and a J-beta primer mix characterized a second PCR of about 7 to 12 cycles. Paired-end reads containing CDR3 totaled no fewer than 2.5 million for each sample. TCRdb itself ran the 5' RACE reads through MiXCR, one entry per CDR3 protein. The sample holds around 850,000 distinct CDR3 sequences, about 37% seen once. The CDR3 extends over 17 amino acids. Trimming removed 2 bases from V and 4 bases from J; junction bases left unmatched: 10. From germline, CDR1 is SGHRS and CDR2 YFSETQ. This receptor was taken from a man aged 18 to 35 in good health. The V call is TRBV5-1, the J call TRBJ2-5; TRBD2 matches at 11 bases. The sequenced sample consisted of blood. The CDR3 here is CASSFLSSGGAAETQYF. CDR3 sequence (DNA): TGCGCCAGCAGCTTCCTCAGTAGCGGGGGGGCCGCAGAGACCCAGTACTTC.